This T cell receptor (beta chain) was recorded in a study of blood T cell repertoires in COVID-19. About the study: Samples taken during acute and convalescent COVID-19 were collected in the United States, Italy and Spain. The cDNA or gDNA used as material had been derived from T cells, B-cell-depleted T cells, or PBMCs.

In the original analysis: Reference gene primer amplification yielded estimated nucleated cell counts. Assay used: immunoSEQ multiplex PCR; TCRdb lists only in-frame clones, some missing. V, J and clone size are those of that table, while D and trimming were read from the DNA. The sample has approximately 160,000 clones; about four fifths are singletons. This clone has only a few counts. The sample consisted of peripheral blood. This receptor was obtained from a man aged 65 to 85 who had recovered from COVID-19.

The CDR3 DNA follows: TGTGCCAGCAGTTCGGCGGATGGGTATAGCAATCAGCCCCAGCATTTT. Protein: CASSSADGYSNQPQHF. The chain couples TRBV28 to TRBJ1-5; D gene uncertain. Germline-derived CDR1 and CDR2 are MDHEN and SYDVKM. The CDR3 has 16 residues. V lost 4 bases and J 0 bases, leaving 13 bases between the germline ends.